One sample yielded the 26 T cell receptor beta chains listed below, sequenced in a study of CD8 T cells in ankylosing spondylitis. Whole-study results and caveats: Ankylosing spondylitis blood seemed to carry a telltale TCR beta motif made of fewer than ten highly homologous variants.

From the 5' RACE reads, TCRdb called clonotypes with MiXCR, one entry per CDR3 protein. The sample yields about 200,000 distinct CDR3 sequences, around 7.9% seen once. For these TCRs, the target antigens are not known. The specimen sequenced was blood, either unsorted or a sorted T cell fraction (not recorded which). These receptors all stem from a male donor with ankylosing spondylitis.

This clonotype was detected many times. This chain links TRBV12-3 or TRBV12-4 with TRBJ1-1, with TRBD1 matching 9 bases. The CDR3 runs to 14 residues. V shed 4 bases, J shed 6 bases, and the junction held 6 bases outside the gene matches. CDR3 nucleotides: TGTGCCAGCAGTTGGGGGACAGGGACGGCTGAAGCTTTCTTT. Its protein is CASSWGTGTAEAFF.

This clonotype was seen a few times. The chain combines TRBV5-4 with TRBJ2-3; D is unclear. The V gene lost 1 base and the J gene lost 2 bases, with 8 bases spanning the gap. CDR1 SGHNT and CDR2 YYREEE come from the germline V gene (reference sequence). The CDR3 runs to 14 residues. This chain's CDR3 is CASSLRRLTDTQYF. For the CDR3, the DNA is TGTGCCAGCAGCTTGCGCAGACTCACAGATACGCAGTATTTT.

This clonotype is a singleton in its sample. CDR3 loop: CASSPLLSTGEVEQYF. In DNA, the CDR3 is TGTGCCAGCAGTCCACTCCTTTCGACAGGGGAGGTCGAGCAGTACTTC. V usage is TRBV27 and J usage is TRBJ2-7; 8 positions agree with TRBD1. This CDR3 region has 16 residues. Trimming cost V 5 bases and J 6 bases; bases outside gene matches: 15. CDR1 MNHEY and CDR2 SMNVEV come from the germline V gene (reference sequence).

This clonotype came up a few times. The V gene is TRBV28, the J gene TRBJ2-3; 8 bases map to TRBD1. Germline V gives CDR1 MDHEN, CDR2 SYDVKM. The CDR3 contains 16 residues. J was trimmed by 0 bases and V by 3 bases; bases with no gene match: 5. As DNA, the CDR3 is TGTGCCAGCAGTTTCCGGACAGGGTCAAGCACAGATACGCAGTATTTT. Protein product: CASSFRTGSSTDTQYF.

This clonotype came up many times. This chain joins TRBV4-1 and TRBJ2-5; no definite D call. From germline, CDR1 is MGHRA and CDR2 YSYEKL. Trimming shortened V by 0 bases and J by 2 bases, and 10 bases separated the two germline ends. This CDR3 region has 15 residues. As DNA, the CDR3 is TGCGCCAGCAGCCAAGACACACGGGCTCAAGAGACCCAGTACTTC. It translates to CASSQDTRAQETQYF.

This clonotype occurred many times. V gene TRBV2 combines with J gene TRBJ1-1, with a tentative D call TRBD1 (5 bases). Germline CDR1 and CDR2: SNHLY and FYNNEI. The CDR3 runs 12 residues. The V gene lost 7 bases and the J gene lost 8 bases, with 14 bases spanning the gap. Written as DNA, the CDR3 is TGTGCCAGCAACTGGGTGGGGCAGGAAGCTTTCTTT. Translated, it gives CASNWVGQEAFF. The full variable domain, with the rest looked up from reference TRBV2 and TRBJ1-1, is EPEVTQTPSHQVTQMGQEVILRCVPISNHLYFYWYRQILGQKVEFLVSFYNNEISEKSEIFDDQFSVERPDGSNFTLKIRSTKLEDSAMYFCASNWVGQEAFFGQGTRLTVV.

This clonotype appeared many times. J is TRBJ2-1 and V is TRBV29-1; tentative D call: TRBD2 (5 bases). Trimming shortened V by 3 bases and J by 7 bases, and 13 bases separated the two germline ends. This CDR3 region has 13 residues. The germline V gene has CDR1 SQVTM and CDR2 ANQGSEA. CDR3 protein: CSVDLEVRNEQFF. Here the CDR3 DNA reads TGCAGCGTTGATCTGGAGGTTCGGAATGAGCAGTTCTTC.

The genes are TRBV20-1 and TRBJ1-3, with D uncertain. The CDR3 sequence is 13 residues long. CDR1 and CDR2 (germline): DFQATT, SNEGSKA (reference sequence). The ends were cut back, 6 bases at V and 0 bases at J, with 9 bases in the middle. CDR3 nucleotides: TGCAGTGCCACAGACCGCTCTGGAAACACCATATATTTT. Amino acid sequence: CSATDRSGNTIYF.

There are a few counts of this clonotype. The chain links TRBV2 to TRBJ1-5; 7 bases map to TRBD1. The CDR3 has 15 amino acids. Germline lookup yields CDR1 SNHLY and CDR2 FYNNEI. J was trimmed by 4 bases and V by 8 bases; bases with no gene match: 11. This CDR3 is CASGRSTGANQPQHF. CDR3 DNA sequence: TGTGCCAGCGGCCGGTCAACAGGGGCAAATCAGCCCCAGCATTTT.

This clonotype was detected a few times. The V and J genes are TRBV28 and TRBJ2-7, with D possibly matching TRBD2 (7 bases). The CDR3 has 16 amino acids. Looked up from germline, CDR1 is MDHEN and CDR2 is SYDVKM. V lost 7 bases, J lost 4 bases, and 23 bases lay in between. CDR3 DNA: TGTGCCAGCACCTCACGCAGGGGAGGGGGATATTACGAGCAGTACTTC. This codes for CASTSRRGGGYYEQYF.

This clonotype was seen repeatedly, ten times or more. The CDR3 DNA reads TGCGCCAGCAGCCAAGTATTAGCCGCTTACTACGAGCAGTACTTC. This sequence encodes CASSQVLAAYYEQYF. This chain joins TRBV4-3 and TRBJ2-7, with unresolved D. V lost 1 base and J 3 bases, leaving 13 bases between the germline ends. This CDR3 spans 15 amino acids. CDR1 is LGHNA and CDR2 is YSLEER in the germline V gene.

This clonotype came up many times. The CDR3 nucleotides read TGTGCCAGCAGCTACGGCGTCGAGCAGTATTTT. Its protein is CASSYGVEQYF. The V call is TRBV12-3 or TRBV12-4, the J call TRBJ2-3; no firm D call. Trimming removed 6 bases from V and 11 bases from J, with 12 bases in between. The CDR3 spans 11 residues.

Ten or more counts support this clonotype. This chain joins TRBV7-9 and TRBJ1-1; D is ambiguous. Per the germline V gene, CDR1 is SEHNR and CDR2 is FQNEAQ (reference sequence). The CDR3 totals 13 residues. V was clipped by 5 bases and J by 6 bases, with 13 bases between them. The CDR3 region has the DNA TGTGCCAGCAGCCCCCCCCTAGGCTCTGAAGCTTTCTTT. Translating gives CASSPPLGSEAFF.

This clonotype was counted at least ten times. This chain connects TRBV6-5 to TRBJ2-7; D possibly matches TRBD1 or TRBD2 (6 bases each). With 2 bases removed from V and 0 bases from J, the gap between germline ends came to 8 bases. The CDR3 contains 14 residues. Per germline, CDR1 MNHEY and CDR2 SVGAGI. In DNA, the CDR3 is TGTGCCAGCAGTTACGGGGGGCGCTCCTACGAGCAGTACTTC. It codes for CASSYGGRSYEQYF.

This clonotype was recorded many times. V is TRBV29-1 and J is TRBJ2-1, with TRBD2 matching 11 bases. The CDR3 contains 11 residues. The germline V gene encodes CDR1 SQVTM and CDR2 ANQGSEA. V lost 6 bases to trimming and J lost 15 bases; unmatched junction nucleotides: 7. The CDR3 DNA follows: TGCAGCGTAGTACTAGCGGGAGAAGTGTTCTTC. Translated, it gives CSVVLAGEVFF.

At least ten counts were recorded for this clonotype. The rearrangement joins TRBV14 to TRBJ2-1; D remains ambiguous. Per the germline V gene, CDR1 is SGHDN and CDR2 is FVKESK. The ends were cut back, 6 bases at V and 11 bases at J, with 14 bases in the middle. The CDR3 has 12 residues. The CDR3 loop reads CASRPGVGQQFF. CDR3 bases: TGTGCCAGCAGGCCCGGTGTAGGGCAGCAGTTCTTC.

This clonotype was detected ten times or more. The CDR3 sequence is CASSGRDRRYEQYF. The CDR3 bases are TGTGCCAGCAGTGGTAGGGACCGGAGGTACGAGCAGTACTTC. The chain uses TRBV2 and TRBJ2-7; D is possibly TRBD1 or TRBD2 (5 bases each). The germline V gene has CDR1 SNHLY and CDR2 FYNNEI. This CDR3 spans 14 amino acids. Trimming pared 4 bases from V and 4 bases from J, leaving 14 bases between.

This clonotype was seen repeatedly, ten times or more. The CDR3 nucleotides read TGTGCCAGCAGCCCGATCTCTGCTTACGAGCAGTACTTC. Its protein product is CASSPISAYEQYF. The chain is built from TRBV5-6 and TRBJ2-7, with D uncertain. The CDR3 runs to 13 residues. V lost 4 bases to trimming and J lost 4 bases, with 12 bases between them. Germline V gene lookup returns CDR1 SGHDT and CDR2 YYEEEE. The full variable domain, in which reference TRBV5-6 and TRBJ2-7 provide the parts outside the CDR3, is DAGVTQSPTHLIKTRGQQVTLRCSPKSGHDTVSWYQQALGQGPQFIFQYYEEEERQRGNFPDRFSGHQFPNYSSELNVNALLLGDSALYLCASSPISAYEQYFGPGTRLTVT.

Many counts were recorded for this clonotype. The rearrangement joins TRBV7-2 to TRBJ2-3; D not certain. V gave up 2 bases and J gave up 5 bases, with 11 bases separating them. Germline loops: CDR1 SGHTA, CDR2 FQGNSA. The CDR3 is 14 residues long. For the CDR3, the DNA is TGTGCCAGCAGCTTAAACGGGCGGCTAGATACGCAGTATTTT. Protein sequence: CASSLNGRLDTQYF.

This clonotype was seen ten or more times. The chain employs TRBV20-1 and TRBJ2-3; possibly TRBD1 for D (6 bases). Per germline, CDR1 DFQATT and CDR2 SNEGSKA (reference sequence). There are 14 residues in the CDR3. V was shortened by 5 bases and J by 0 bases, with 12 bases between the two germline ends. As DNA, the CDR3 is TGCAGTGCTTATCACAGGGCTAGCACAGATACGCAGTATTTT. Translating gives CSAYHRASTDTQYF.

The chain couples TRBV6-1 to TRBJ2-1, with TRBD1 identical over 9 bases. Germline V gives CDR1 MNHNS, CDR2 SASEGT. The CDR3 loop spans 15 amino acids. The J segment lost 5 bases and the V segment lost 6 bases, leaving 8 bases of the junction unmatched. The CDR3: CASSPGTGSHNEQFF. CDR3 bases: TGTGCCAGCAGCCCCGGGACAGGGTCTCACAATGAGCAGTTCTTC.

As for this clonotype: A single base separates this from a much larger clone, so it may be a read error. V gene TRBV7-9 combines with J gene TRBJ1-5, with a tentative D call TRBD1 (5 bases). Germline V lookup: CDR1 SEHNR, CDR2 FQNEAQ (reference sequence). The CDR3 totals 14 residues. CDR3 region: CDSSLSRGNQPQHF. The CDR3 DNA follows: TGTGACAGCAGCTTAAGCAGGGGCAATCAGCCCCAGCATTTT.

Only a few counts were recorded for this clonotype. V gene TRBV6-2 or TRBV6-3 combines with J gene TRBJ1-5, with a weak D call TRBD1 (5 bases). CDR3 size: 15 residues. V dropped 8 bases and J dropped 2 bases, with 16 bases sitting between them. Germline CDR1 reads MNHEY; CDR2 reads SVGEGT. CDR3 region: CASARVESGNQPQHF. CDR3 nucleotides: TGTGCCAGCGCCAGGGTAGAGTCGGGCAATCAGCCCCAGCATTTT.

This clonotype showed up many times. V and J are TRBV12-3 or TRBV12-4 and TRBJ2-1; TRBD2 matches at 12 bases. CDR3 length equals 15 residues. Trimming cost V 3 bases and J 7 bases; bases outside gene matches: 4. DNA of the CDR3: TGTGCCAGCAGTTTGCTACTAGCGGGAGGTAATGAGCAGTTCTTC. This translates into CASSLLLAGGNEQFF.

This clonotype has ten or more counts. This chain joins TRBV27 and TRBJ2-7, with 7 bases identical to TRBD1. This CDR3 is built from 13 residues. Germline trimming cut 8 bases from V and 2 bases from J; bases unmatched to any gene: 6. In germline, CDR1 is MNHEY, CDR2 SMNVEV (reference sequence). The CDR3 loop is CASLDRSTYEQYF. CDR3 sequence (DNA): TGTGCCAGCCTGGACAGGTCGACCTACGAGCAGTACTTC.

This clonotype was observed at least ten times. J is TRBJ1-1 and V is TRBV4-3; no clear D. V lost 0 bases to trimming and J lost 9 bases, with 14 bases between them. This CDR3 has 14 amino acids. The V gene's germline CDR1 is LGHNA and CDR2 YSLEER. The CDR3, as DNA: TGCGCCAGCAGCCAAGAATATATCGGATTCCAAGCTTTCTTT. The encoded protein is CASSQEYIGFQAFF.